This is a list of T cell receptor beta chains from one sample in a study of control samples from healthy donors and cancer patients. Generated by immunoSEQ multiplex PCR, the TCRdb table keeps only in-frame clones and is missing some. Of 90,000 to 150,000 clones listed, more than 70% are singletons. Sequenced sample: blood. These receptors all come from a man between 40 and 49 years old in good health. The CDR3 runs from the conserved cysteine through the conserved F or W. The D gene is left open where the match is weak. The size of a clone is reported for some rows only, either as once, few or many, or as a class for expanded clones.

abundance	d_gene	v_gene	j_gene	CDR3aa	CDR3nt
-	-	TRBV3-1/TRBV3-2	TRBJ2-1	CASSLGDKQFF	TGTGCCAGCAGCCTAGGGGACAAGCAGTTCTTC
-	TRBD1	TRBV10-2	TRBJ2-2	CASTPGTGLTGELFF	TGCGCCAGCACCCCTGGGACAGGTTTAACCGGGGAGCTGTTTTTT
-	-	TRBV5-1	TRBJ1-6	CASSLLIHF	TGCGCCAGCAGCTTGTTAATCCACTTT
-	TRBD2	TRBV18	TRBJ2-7	CASSPSGTREQYF	TGTGCCAGCTCACCTAGCGGGACCCGCGAGCAGTACTTC
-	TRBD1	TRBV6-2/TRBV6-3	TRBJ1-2	CASSYSGQVSGYTF	TGTGCCAGCAGTTACTCTGGACAGGTCTCTGGCTACACCTTC
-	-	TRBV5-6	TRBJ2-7	CASSWGPGREQYF	TGTGCCAGCAGCTGGGGACCGGGCCGGGAGCAGTACTTC
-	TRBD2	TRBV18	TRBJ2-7	CASSKSRGDEQYF	TGTGCCAGCTCAAAGTCCCGGGGGGACGAGCAGTACTTC
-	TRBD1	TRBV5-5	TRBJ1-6	CASSLRDSSGSPLHF	TGTGCCAGCAGCTTGAGGGACAGCTCGGGGTCACCCCTCCACTTT
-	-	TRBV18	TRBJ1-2	CASSPSDTRGYTF	TGTGCCAGCTCACCGTCTGACACGCGGGGCTACACCTTC
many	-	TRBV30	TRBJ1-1	CAWSLGLSEAFF	TGTGCCTGGAGTCTGGGGTTGTCTGAAGCTTTCTTT
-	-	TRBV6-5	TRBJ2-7	CASLQGSPYEQYF	TGTGCCAGTTTACAGGGATCCCCCTACGAGCAGTACTTC
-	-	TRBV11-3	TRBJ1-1	CASNLGGLDTEAFF	TGTGCCAGCAATTTAGGAGGGTTAGACACTGAAGCTTTCTTT
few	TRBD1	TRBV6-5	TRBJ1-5	CASRGQGRGQPQHF	TGTGCCAGCAGAGGACAGGGGCGAGGTCAGCCCCAGCATTTT
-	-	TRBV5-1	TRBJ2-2	CASSLDPGAGELFF	TGCGCCAGCAGCTTGGATCCCGGGGCCGGGGAGCTGTTTTTT
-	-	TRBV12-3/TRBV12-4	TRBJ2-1	CASSSYTNEQFF	TGTGCCAGCAGTTCATACACCAATGAGCAGTTCTTC
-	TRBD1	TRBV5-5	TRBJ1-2	CASSLEGETGDSYGYTF	TGTGCCAGCAGCTTGGAGGGGGAGACAGGGGATTCATATGGCTACACCTTC
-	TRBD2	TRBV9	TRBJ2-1	CASSPRSGGDLLPSYNEQFF	TGTGCCAGCAGCCCCCGATCGGGGGGGGATCTACTCCCCTCCTACAATGAGCAGTTCTTC
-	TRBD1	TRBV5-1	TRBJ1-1	CASSAGTAEAFF	TGCGCCAGCAGCGCCGGGACAGCAGAAGCTTTCTTT